This T cell receptor beta chain was observed in a study of tumor and adjacent non-tumor tissue in lung cancer. The wider study: Histology: under 15 adenocarcinoma, a couple of squamous cell carcinoma, 1 small cell lung cancer. Stage I to III disease affected about ten men and 4 or 5 women aged about 30 to 85.

This sample's RNA came from whole unsorted tissue. The normal lung tissue was taken more than 3 cm from the tumor edge. A note on this clonotype: The junction shows a germline mismatch at one end, possibly a read error.

The library came from three nested PCR rounds adapted from ARM-PCR protocols. TCRdb called the multiplex PCR reads again in MiXCR, with one record for every CDR3 protein. The top ten hold roughly 19% of the sample, which has about 100,000 distinct CDR3 sequences, 65% seen once. Germline V gene sequence: CDR1 LGHNA, CDR2 YSLEER. The CDR3 runs to 13 residues. The chain has TRBV4-3 and TRBJ2-1; perhaps TRBD2 as D (5 bases). This sequence originates from a man aged 25-45 years with non-small cell lung cancer. The sequenced sample consisted of distant non-tumor lung tissue. The CDR3 DNA reads as TGCGCCAGCAGTCAGGACTTGTGGAATGAGCAGCTCTTC. It encodes CASSQDLWNEQLF.